This T cell receptor beta chain was profiled in a study of spatial heterogeneity in lung cancer. As for the study in general: Fewer alpha-chain than beta-chain sequences were consistently detected.

The time point is: sample taken at primary tumor resection. In each case, whole RNA from tumor, nontumor lung or frozen PBMC was sequenced unsorted. This clonotype was detected ten times or more. Antigen: not known. General study findings and limits: Coverage was estimated at roughly 7% of tumor T cells for alpha chains and 13% for beta chains. Expanded intratumoral alpha and beta TCR counts tracked tumor mutation counts.

In the library, each TCR cDNA molecule bore its own unique molecular identifier. MiXCR, applied by TCRdb to the 5' RACE reads, yields one record per CDR3 protein. The sample records 20,000 to 25,000 distinct CDR3 sequences, 2.8% being singletons. J lost 2 bases, V lost 5 bases, and 11 bases had no gene match. The CDR3 is 16 residues long. Germline assignment: CDR1 MNHEY and CDR2 SVGEGT. The chain uses TRBV6-2 or TRBV6-3 and TRBJ1-1; 7 positions match TRBD1. The sequence was collected from a male donor with early-stage non-small cell lung cancer. Here the sequenced sample was lung tumor tissue, taken at surgery. Written as DNA, the CDR3 is TGTGCCAGCAGTCATCTAGGGACAGACCTTAACACTGAAGCTTTCTTT. It specifies CASSHLGTDLNTEAFF.